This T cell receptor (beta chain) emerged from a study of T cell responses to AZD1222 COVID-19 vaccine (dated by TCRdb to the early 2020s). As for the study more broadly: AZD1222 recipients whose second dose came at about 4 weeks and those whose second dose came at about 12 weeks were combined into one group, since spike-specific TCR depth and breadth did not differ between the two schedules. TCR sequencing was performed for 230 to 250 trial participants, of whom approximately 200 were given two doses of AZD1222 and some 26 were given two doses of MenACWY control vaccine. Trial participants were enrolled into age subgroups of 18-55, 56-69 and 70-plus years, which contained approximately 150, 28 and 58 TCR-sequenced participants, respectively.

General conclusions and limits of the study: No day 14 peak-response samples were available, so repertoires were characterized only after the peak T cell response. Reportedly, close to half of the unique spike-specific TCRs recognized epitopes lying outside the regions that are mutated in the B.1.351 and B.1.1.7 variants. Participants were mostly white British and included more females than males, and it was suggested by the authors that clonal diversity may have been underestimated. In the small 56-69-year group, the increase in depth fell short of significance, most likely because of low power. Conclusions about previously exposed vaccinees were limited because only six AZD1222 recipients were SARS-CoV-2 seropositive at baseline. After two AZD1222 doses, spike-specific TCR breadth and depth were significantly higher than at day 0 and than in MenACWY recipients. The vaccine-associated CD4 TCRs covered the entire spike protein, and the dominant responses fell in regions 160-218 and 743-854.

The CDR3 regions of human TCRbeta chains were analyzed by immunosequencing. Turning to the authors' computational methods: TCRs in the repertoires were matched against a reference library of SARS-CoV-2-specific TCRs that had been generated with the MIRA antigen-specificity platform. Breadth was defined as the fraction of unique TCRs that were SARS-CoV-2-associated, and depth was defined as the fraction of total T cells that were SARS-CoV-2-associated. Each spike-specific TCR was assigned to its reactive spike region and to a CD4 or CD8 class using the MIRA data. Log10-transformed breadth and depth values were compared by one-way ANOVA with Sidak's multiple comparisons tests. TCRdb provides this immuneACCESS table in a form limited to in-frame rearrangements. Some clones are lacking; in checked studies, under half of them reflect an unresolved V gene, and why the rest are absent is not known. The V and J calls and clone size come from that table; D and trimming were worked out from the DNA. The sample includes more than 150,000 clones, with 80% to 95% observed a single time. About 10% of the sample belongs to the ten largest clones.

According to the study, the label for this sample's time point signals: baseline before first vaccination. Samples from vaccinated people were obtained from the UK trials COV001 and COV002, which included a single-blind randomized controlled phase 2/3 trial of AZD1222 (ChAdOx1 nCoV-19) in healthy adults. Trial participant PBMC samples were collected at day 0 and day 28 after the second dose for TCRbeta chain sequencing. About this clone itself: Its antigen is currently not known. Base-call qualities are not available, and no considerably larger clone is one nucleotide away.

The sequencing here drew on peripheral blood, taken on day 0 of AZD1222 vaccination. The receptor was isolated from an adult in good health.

The DNA is TGTGCCACCCAGGGGACAGATACGCAGTATTTT. Translated, it reads CATQGTDTQYF. The rearrangement joined TRBV24-1 to TRBJ2-3, with TRBD1 perhaps the D gene, on 6 matching bases. V lost 9 bases and J lost 3 bases; the stretch between them is 6 bases long. The germline V gene yields KGHDR for CDR1 and SFDVKD for CDR2. There are 11 amino acids in the CDR3, from cysteine to phenylalanine inclusive. Kept here is only the CDR3 DNA, which spans 33 bases and is read in frame from base 1.